Listed here are 17 T cell receptor beta chains from one sample, sequenced in a study of blood T cells in healthy people across ages. The authors ran a second PCR of 7 to 11 cycles using a sample-barcoded 5' primer and a J-beta primer mix. TCRdb reanalysed the 5' RACE reads using MiXCR and keeps one entry per CDR3 protein. There are about 700,000 distinct CDR3 sequences in the sample; approximately 31% occur only once, and over 15% lies in the top ten. The specimen was blood. The receptor set was obtained from a woman at least 80 years old in good health.

The chain carries TRBV7-9 and TRBJ2-3; the match to TRBD1 covers 7 bases. The ends lost 5 bases at V and 5 bases at J; junction bases unmatched: 16. This CDR3 spans 17 amino acids. Per the germline V gene, CDR1 is SEHNR and CDR2 is FQNEAQ (reference sequence). CDR3 protein: CASSPREGAIQRDTQYF. The CDR3 bases are TGTGCCAGCAGCCCCCGCGAGGGGGCGATTCAGAGAGATACGCAGTATTTT.

The chain is built from TRBV7-9 and TRBJ1-1, with D possibly being TRBD1 (6 bases). The CDR3 is 15 amino acids. The germline V gene encodes CDR1 SEHNR and CDR2 FQNEAQ (reference sequence). V was clipped by 10 bases and J by 4 bases, with 22 bases between them. The CDR3 reads CATSLGGVYITEAFF. In nucleotides, the CDR3 is TGTGCCACCTCCCTCGGGGGCGTATATATCACTGAAGCTTTCTTT.

The table lists this clonotype with many counts. This rearrangement joins TRBV6-1 to TRBJ2-7, with a weak D call TRBD1 (6 bases). The germline gives CDR1 MNHNS, CDR2 SASEGT. The CDR3 contains 15 residues. Trimming stripped 5 bases from V and 7 bases from J, with 21 bases between. CDR3 DNA sequence: TGTGCCAGCAGTAGACGGGGACATACCTACGAAGAGCAGTACTTC. Translated, it gives CASSRRGHTYEEQYF.

In this sample, this clonotype turned up many times. The chain joins TRBV30 to TRBJ1-2; D remains ambiguous. This CDR3 is built from 12 residues. V was clipped by 1 base and J by 2 bases, with 5 bases between them. Germline CDR1 reads GTSNPN; CDR2 reads SVGIG (reference sequence). The CDR3 loop reads CAWSEPNYGYTF. The CDR3 DNA follows: TGTGCCTGGAGTGAGCCAAACTATGGCTACACCTTC.

With regard to this clonotype: This may be a read error, as it is one base from a much larger clone. The conserved final phenylalanine or tryptophan is absent from the CDR3, which likely points to a read error. No DNA is shown, since the ends of the CDR3 on it are uncertain; the CDR3 is the one TCRdb lists. The rearrangement joins TRBV21-1 to TRBJ2-5. TRBV21-1 constitutes a pseudogene. The CDR3 length is 13 residues, termini included. The CDR3 sequence: CASSKALSETQYV.

The CDR3 spells CASSLGGGRGSADTQYF. CDR3 coding DNA: TGTGCCAGCAGTTTAGGCGGAGGGCGAGGGAGCGCAGATACGCAGTATTTT. The chain has TRBV12-3 or TRBV12-4 and TRBJ2-3, with D perhaps matching TRBD2 (6 bases). The CDR3 length is 17 residues. V dropped 1 base and J dropped 4 bases, with 18 bases sitting between them.

This clonotype was detected only a few times. J is TRBJ1-1 and V is TRBV30; perhaps TRBD1 as D (6 bases). The CDR3 totals 12 residues. Germline assignment: CDR1 GTSNPN and CDR2 SVGIG (reference sequence). The ends were cut back, 5 bases at V and 3 bases at J, with 10 bases in the middle. DNA for the CDR3: TGTGCCTGGGGCGAGGGGGACACTGAAGCTTTCTTT. Translating gives CAWGEGDTEAFF. The whole variable domain, remainder taken from reference TRBV30 and TRBJ1-1, is SQTIHQWPATLVQPVGSPLSLECTVEGTSNPNLYWYRQAAGRGLQLLFYSVGIGQISSEVPQNLSASRPQDRQFILSSKKLLLSDSGFYLCAWGEGDTEAFFGQGTRLTVV.

The rearrangement joins TRBV6-1 to TRBJ1-4, with TRBD1 as a possible D gene (5 bases). The CDR3 runs 15 residues. The V gene's germline CDR1 is MNHNS and CDR2 SASEGT. V was shortened by 3 bases and J by 7 bases, with 15 bases between the two germline ends. The CDR3 coding sequence is TGTGCCAGCAGTGATCCGGCCCTAGGGACTGAAAAACTGTTTTTT. It specifies CASSDPALGTEKLFF.

This clonotype was detected ten times or more. The J gene is TRBJ1-5, the V gene TRBV7-2, with D possibly matching TRBD1 (6 bases). Germline-derived CDR1 and CDR2 are SGHTA and FQGNSA. V gave up 2 bases and J gave up 7 bases, with 15 bases separating them. The CDR3 contains 15 residues. CDR3 in DNA: TGTGCCAGCAGCTTAAAACTCTGGGGGCCCCAGCCCCAGCATTTT. Translating gives CASSLKLWGPQPQHF. The entire variable domain, with the rest obtained from reference TRBV7-2 and TRBJ1-5, is as follows: GAGVSQSPSNKVTEKGKDVELRCDPISGHTALYWYRQSLGQGLEFLIYFQGNSAPDKSGLPSDRFSAERTGGSVSTLTIQRTQQEDSAVYLCASSLKLWGPQPQHFGDGTRLSIL.

This clonotype was recorded at least ten times. The V and J genes are TRBV6-2 or TRBV6-3 and TRBJ2-1; 10 nucleotides align to TRBD1. The germline V gene has CDR1 MNHEY and CDR2 SVGEGT. This CDR3 contains 15 residues. Trimming at V came to 1 base and at J to 9 bases, leaving 6 bases not matched to a gene. The CDR3 protein is CASSYLPGQGSEQFF. The CDR3 bases are TGTGCCAGCAGTTACTTACCGGGACAGGGGTCTGAGCAGTTCTTC.

In this sample, this clonotype turned up many times. The V call is TRBV3-1, the J call TRBJ2-3; perhaps D is TRBD1 or TRBD2 (5 bases each). CDR3 length: 15 residues. CDR1 and CDR2 from the germline V gene are LGHDT and YNNKEL (reference sequence). V lost 0 bases and J 2 bases, leaving 9 bases between the germline ends. The chain's CDR3 is CASSQEGTLTDTQYF. The CDR3 DNA follows: TGTGCCAGCAGCCAAGAAGGGACCCTCACAGATACGCAGTATTTT.

In the case of this clonotype: A much more abundant neighbour one base away suggests this may be a read error. This chain links TRBV20-1 with TRBJ2-3; tentative D call: TRBD2 (5 bases). Germline V gene sequence: CDR1 DFQATT, CDR2 SNEGSKA (reference sequence). The CDR3 length is 13 residues. CDR3 in amino acids: CSARVPSTDAQYF. DNA for the CDR3: TGCAGTGCTAGAGTTCCTAGCACAGATGCGCAGTATTTT.

This clonotype was observed many times. This chain uses TRBV6-5 with TRBJ1-4, with 7 bases identical to TRBD1. The V gene end was trimmed by 6 bases and the J gene end by 7 bases; junction bases not matched to a gene: 5. This CDR3 has 13 residues. Germline V gene lookup returns CDR1 MNHEY and CDR2 SVGAGI. The CDR3 loop reads CASRIYRGEKLFF. For the CDR3, the DNA is TGTGCCAGCAGGATCTACAGGGGTGAAAAACTGTTTTTT.

This clonotype has just a few counts. One end of the junction does not line up with germline, which may come from a read error. The chain is built from TRBV7-2 and TRBJ2-5, with 7 bases identical to TRBD1. This CDR3 contains 15 residues. Germline V lookup: CDR1 SGHTA, CDR2 FQGNSA. CDR3 amino acids: CVSSLYRDSQETQYF. The CDR3 nucleotides read TGTGTCAGCAGCTTATACCGGGACAGCCAAGAGACCCAGTACTTC.

There are many counts of this clonotype. The CDR3 DNA reads as TGTGCCAGCAGCTTACCGGGACTGCAAAACGAGCAGTACTTC. Encoded protein: CASSLPGLQNEQYF. V usage is TRBV7-2 and J usage is TRBJ2-7, with a weak D call TRBD2 (6 bases). Germline V gene data show CDR1 as SGHTA and CDR2 as FQGNSA. With 2 bases removed from V and 5 bases from J, the gap between germline ends came to 13 bases. The CDR3 contains 14 residues.

This clonotype was counted ten times or more. The chain uses TRBV5-1 and TRBJ2-7; D gene unclear. Germline loops: CDR1 SGHRS, CDR2 YFSETQ. The CDR3 spans 13 residues. V lost 0 bases and J lost 4, with 8 bases in between. DNA for the CDR3: TGCGCCAGCAGCTTGGCCGAAATATACGAGCAGTACTTC. Translating gives CASSLAEIYEQYF.

This clonotype was seen a few times. V is TRBV18 and J is TRBJ2-7; maybe TRBD1 (6 bases). CDR1 is KGHSH and CDR2 is LQKENI in the germline V gene. The germline V and J ends were trimmed by 3 bases and 6 bases, with 12 bases remaining between them. The CDR3 contains 13 residues. Written as DNA, the CDR3 is TGTGCCAGCTCACCCGAACAGGGCGTCGAGCAGTACTTC. It encodes CASSPEQGVEQYF. Full variable domain (outside the CDR3, taken from reference TRBV18 and TRBJ2-7): NAGVMQNPRHLVRRRGQEARLRCSPMKGHSHVYWYRQLPEEGLKFMVYLQKENIIDESGMPKERFSAEFPKEGPSILRIQQVVRGDSAAYFCASSPEQGVEQYFGPGTRLTVT.